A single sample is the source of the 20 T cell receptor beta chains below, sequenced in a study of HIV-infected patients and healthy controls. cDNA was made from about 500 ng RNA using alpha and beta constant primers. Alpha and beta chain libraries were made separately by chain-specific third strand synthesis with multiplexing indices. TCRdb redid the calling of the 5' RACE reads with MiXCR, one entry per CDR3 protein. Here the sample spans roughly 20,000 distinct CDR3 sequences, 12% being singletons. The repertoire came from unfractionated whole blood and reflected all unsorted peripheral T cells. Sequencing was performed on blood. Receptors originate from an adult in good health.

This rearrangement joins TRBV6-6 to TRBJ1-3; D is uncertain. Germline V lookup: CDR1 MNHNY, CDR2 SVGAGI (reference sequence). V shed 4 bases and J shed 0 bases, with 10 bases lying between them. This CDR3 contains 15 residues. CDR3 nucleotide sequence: TGTGCCAGCAGTTTAGAGTACAGCTCTGGAAACACCATATATTTT. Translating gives CASSLEYSSGNTIYF.

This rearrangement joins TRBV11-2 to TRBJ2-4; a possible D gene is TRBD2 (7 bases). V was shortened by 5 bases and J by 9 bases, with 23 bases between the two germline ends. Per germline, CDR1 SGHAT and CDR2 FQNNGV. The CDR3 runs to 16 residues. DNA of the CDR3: TGTGCCAGCAGCCTCACCCTAGGAGGGGGGGAGACCATTCAGTACTTC. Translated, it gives CASSLTLGGGETIQYF.

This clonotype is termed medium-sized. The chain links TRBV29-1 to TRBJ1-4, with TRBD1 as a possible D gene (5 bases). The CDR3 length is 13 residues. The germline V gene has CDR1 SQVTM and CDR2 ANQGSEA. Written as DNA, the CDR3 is TGCAGGTTGGGGCGGACAACTAATGAAAAACTGTTTTTT. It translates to CRLGRTTNEKLFF.

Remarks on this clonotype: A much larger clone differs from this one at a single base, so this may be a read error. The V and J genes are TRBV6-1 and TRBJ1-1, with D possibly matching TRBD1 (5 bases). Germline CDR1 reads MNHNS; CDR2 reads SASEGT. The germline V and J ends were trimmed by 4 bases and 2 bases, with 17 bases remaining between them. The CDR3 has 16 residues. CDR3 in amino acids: CASSATLGGENTEAFF. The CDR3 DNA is TGTGCCAGCAGTGCCACCCTCGGGGGAGAAAACACTGAAGCTTTCTTT.

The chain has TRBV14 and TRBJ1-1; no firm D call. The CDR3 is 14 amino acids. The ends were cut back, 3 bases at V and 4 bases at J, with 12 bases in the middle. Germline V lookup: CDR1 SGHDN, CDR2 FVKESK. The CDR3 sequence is CASSHVTSRTEAFF. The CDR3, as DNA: TGTGCCAGCAGCCATGTCACCTCCCGCACTGAAGCTTTCTTT.

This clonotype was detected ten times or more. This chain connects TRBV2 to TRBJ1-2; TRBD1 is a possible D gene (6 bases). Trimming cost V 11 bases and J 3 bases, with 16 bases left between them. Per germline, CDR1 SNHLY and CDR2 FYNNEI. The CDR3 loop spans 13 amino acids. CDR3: CARRYTGYYGYTF. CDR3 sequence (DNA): TGTGCCCGGCGGTATACAGGGTACTATGGCTACACCTTC.

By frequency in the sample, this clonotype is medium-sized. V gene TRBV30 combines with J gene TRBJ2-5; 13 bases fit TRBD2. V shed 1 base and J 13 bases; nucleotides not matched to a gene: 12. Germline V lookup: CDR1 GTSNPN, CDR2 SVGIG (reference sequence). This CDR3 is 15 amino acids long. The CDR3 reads CAWSAVGLAGDIPYF. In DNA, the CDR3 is TGTGCCTGGAGTGCCGTCGGACTAGCGGGAGATATTCCGTACTTC.

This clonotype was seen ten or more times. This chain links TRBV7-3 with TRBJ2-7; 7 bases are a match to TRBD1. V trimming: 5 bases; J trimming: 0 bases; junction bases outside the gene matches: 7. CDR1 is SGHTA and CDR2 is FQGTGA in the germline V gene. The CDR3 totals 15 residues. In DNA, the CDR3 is TGTGCCAGCAGCCGGATGGGGGACAGCTCCTACGAGCAGTACTTC. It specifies CASSRMGDSSYEQYF.

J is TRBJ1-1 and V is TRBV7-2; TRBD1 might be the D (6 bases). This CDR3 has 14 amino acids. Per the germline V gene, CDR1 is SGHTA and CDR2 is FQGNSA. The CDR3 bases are TGTGGGAGTGGGGGGGGCGCCGCTAACACTGAAGCTTTCTTT. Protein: CGSGGGAANTEAFF.

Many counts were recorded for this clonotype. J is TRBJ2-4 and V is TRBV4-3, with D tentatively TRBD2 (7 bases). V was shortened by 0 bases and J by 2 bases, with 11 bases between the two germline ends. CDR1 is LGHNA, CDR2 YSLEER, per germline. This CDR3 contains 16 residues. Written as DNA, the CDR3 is TGCGCCAGCAGCCAAGATCAGGGGACTACCAAAAACATTCAGTACTTC. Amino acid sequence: CASSQDQGTTKNIQYF.

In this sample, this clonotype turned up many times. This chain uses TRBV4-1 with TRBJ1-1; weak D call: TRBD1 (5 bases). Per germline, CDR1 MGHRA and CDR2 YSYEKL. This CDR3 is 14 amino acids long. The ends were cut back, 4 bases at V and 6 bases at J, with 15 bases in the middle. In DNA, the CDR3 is TGCGCCAGCAGCCCCAGGATCAGGGACGCTGAAGCTTTCTTT. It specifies CASSPRIRDAEAFF.

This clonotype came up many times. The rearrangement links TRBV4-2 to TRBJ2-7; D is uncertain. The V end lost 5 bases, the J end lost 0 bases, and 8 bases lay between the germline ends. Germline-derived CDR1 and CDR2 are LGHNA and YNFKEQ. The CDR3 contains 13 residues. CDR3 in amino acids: CASSAGFSYEQYF. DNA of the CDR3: TGTGCCAGCAGCGCAGGTTTCTCCTACGAGCAGTACTTC.

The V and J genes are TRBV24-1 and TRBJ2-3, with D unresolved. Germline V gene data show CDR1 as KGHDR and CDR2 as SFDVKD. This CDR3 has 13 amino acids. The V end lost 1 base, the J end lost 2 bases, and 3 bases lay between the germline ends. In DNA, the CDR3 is TGTGCCACCAGTGATTTAATCACAGATACGCAGTATTTT. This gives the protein CATSDLITDTQYF.

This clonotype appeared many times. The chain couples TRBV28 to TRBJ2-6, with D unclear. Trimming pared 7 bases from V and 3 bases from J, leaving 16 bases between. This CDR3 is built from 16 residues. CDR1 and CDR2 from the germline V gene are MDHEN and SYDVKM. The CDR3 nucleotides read TGTGCCAGCACCATAAAGTGGGGTGGTGGGGCCAACGTCCTGACTTTC. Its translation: CASTIKWGGGANVLTF.

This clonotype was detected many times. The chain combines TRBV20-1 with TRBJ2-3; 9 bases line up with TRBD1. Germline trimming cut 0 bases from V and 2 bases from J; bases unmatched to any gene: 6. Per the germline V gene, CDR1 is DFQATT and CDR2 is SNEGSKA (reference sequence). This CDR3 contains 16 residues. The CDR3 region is CSARDQGTGYTDTQYF. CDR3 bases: TGCAGTGCTAGAGATCAGGGGACAGGGTACACAGATACGCAGTATTTT.

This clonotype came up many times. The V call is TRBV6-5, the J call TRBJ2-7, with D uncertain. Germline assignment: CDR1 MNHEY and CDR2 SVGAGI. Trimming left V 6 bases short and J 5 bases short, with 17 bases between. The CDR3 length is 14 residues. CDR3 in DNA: TGTGCCAGCAGCGACTGGGGTAATAGCCACGAGCAGTACTTC. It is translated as CASSDWGNSHEQYF.

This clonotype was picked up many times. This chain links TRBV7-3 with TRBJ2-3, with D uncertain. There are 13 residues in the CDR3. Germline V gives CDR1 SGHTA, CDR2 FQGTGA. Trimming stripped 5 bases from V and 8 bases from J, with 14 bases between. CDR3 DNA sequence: TGTGCCAGCAGCCACCCAACTCGCGGTACGCAGTATTTT. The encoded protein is CASSHPTRGTQYF.

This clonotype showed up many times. The CDR3 sequence is CASMGQVTSTDTQYF. The CDR3 coding sequence is TGTGCCAGCATGGGACAGGTGACTAGCACAGATACGCAGTATTTT. The V gene is TRBV6-2 or TRBV6-3, the J gene TRBJ2-3, with 8 bases that match TRBD1. This CDR3 contains 15 residues. Trimming took 7 bases from V and 0 from J; bases not matched to a gene: 6. Looked up from germline, CDR1 is MNHEY and CDR2 is SVGEGT.

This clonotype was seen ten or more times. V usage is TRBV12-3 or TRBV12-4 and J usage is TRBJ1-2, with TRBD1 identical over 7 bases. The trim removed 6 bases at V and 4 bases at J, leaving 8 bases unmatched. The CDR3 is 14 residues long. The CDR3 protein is CASSPGQVPYGYTF. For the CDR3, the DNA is TGTGCCAGCAGCCCCGGACAGGTTCCCTATGGCTACACCTTC.

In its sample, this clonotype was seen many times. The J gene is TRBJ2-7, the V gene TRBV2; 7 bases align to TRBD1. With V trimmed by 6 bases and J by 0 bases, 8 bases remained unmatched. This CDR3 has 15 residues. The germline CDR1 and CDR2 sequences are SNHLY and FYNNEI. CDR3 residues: CASSAQGSFSYEQYF. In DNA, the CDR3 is TGTGCCAGCAGCGCACAGGGGTCCTTCTCCTACGAGCAGTACTTC.